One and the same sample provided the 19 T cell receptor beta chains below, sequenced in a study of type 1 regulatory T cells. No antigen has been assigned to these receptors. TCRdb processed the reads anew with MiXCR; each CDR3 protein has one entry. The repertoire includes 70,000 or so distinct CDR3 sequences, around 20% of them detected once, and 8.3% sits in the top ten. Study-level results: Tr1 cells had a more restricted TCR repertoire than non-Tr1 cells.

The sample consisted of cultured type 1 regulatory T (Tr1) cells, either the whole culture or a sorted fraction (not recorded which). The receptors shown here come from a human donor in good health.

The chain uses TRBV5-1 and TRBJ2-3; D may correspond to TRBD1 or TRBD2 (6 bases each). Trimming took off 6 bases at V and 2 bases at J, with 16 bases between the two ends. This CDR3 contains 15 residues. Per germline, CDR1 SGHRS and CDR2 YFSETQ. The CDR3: CASKLGGPLTDTQYF. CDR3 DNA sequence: TGCGCCAGCAAGCTCGGGGGCCCACTCACAGATACGCAGTATTTT. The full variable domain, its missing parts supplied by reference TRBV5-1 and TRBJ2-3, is KAGVTQTPRYLIKTRGQQVTLSCSPISGHRSVSWYQQTPGQGLQFLFEYFSETQRNKGNFPGRFSGRQFSNSRSEMNVSTLELGDSALYLCASKLGGPLTDTQYFGPGTRLTVL.

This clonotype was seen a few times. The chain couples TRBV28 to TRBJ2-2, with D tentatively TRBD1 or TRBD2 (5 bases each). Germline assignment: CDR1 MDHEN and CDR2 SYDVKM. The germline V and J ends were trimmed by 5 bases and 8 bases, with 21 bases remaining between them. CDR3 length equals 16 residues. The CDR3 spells CASSTGTQIVTGELFF. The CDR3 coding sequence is TGTGCCAGCAGTACCGGGACCCAGATCGTGACTGGGGAGCTGTTTTTT.

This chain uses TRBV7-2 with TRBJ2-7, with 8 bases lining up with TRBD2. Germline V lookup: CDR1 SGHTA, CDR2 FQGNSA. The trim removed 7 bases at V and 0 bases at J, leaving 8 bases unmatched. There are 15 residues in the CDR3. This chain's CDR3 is CASMRSGVSSYEQYF. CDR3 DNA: TGTGCCAGCATGCGTAGCGGGGTAAGCTCCTACGAGCAGTACTTC. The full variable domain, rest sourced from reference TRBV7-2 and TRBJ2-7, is GAGVSQSPSNKVTEKGKDVELRCDPISGHTALYWYRQSLGQGLEFLIYFQGNSAPDKSGLPSDRFSAERTGGSVSTLTIQRTQQEDSAVYLCASMRSGVSSYEQYFGPGTRLTVT.

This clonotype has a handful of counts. The CDR3 DNA follows: TGTGCCAGCGGAAGGACAGGGGTAAATTCACCCCTCCACTTT. It is translated as CASGRTGVNSPLHF. The chain is built from TRBV27 and TRBJ1-6; 9 nucleotides align to TRBD1. J gave up 7 bases and V 8 bases, and 6 bases lay outside the gene matches. Germline V gene sequence: CDR1 MNHEY, CDR2 SMNVEV (reference sequence). This CDR3 has 14 residues.

The CDR3 DNA is TGTGCCAGCAGTGGGTTTCATACGCAGTATTTT. Translated, it gives CASSGFHTQYF. This chain uses TRBV27 with TRBJ2-3; no clear D. V was clipped by 5 bases and J by 7 bases, with 7 bases between them. There are 11 residues in the CDR3. Germline V gives CDR1 MNHEY, CDR2 SMNVEV (reference sequence).

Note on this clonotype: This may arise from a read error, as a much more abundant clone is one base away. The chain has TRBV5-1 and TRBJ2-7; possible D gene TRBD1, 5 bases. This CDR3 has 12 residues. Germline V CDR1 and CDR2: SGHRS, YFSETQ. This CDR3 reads CASSPGRGEKYF. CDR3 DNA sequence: TGCGCCAGCAGCCCGGGTAGGGGCGAGAAGTACTTC.

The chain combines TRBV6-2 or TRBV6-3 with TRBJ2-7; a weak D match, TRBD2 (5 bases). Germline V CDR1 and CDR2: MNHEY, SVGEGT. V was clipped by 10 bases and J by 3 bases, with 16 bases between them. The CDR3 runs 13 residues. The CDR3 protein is CATRTGNYYEQYF. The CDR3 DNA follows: TGTGCCACCCGAACCGGGAACTACTACGAGCAGTACTTC.

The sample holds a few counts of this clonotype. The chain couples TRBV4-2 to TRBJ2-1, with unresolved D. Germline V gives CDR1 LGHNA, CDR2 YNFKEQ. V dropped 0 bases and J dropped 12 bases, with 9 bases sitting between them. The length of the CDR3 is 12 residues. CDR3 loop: CASSQDLERQFF. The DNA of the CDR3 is TGTGCCAGCAGCCAAGATCTAGAGAGGCAGTTCTTC.

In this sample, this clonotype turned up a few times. CDR3 DNA sequence: TGCGCCAGCAGCTTGGGATCGGGAGTTAAATGGGGTTTAGGCAATGAGCAGTTCTTC. This codes for CASSLGSGVKWGLGNEQFF. The rearrangement joins TRBV5-1 to TRBJ2-1, with a possible D match to TRBD2 (6 bases). The V and J ends lost 0 bases and 6 bases respectively, with 25 bases between them. The CDR3 extends over 19 amino acids. Germline CDR1 reads SGHRS; CDR2 reads YFSETQ.

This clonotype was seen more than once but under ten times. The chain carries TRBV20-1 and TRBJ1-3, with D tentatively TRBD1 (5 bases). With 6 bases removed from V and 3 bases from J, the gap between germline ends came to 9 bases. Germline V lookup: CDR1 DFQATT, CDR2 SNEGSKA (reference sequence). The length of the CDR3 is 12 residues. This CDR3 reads CSARQSGNTIYF. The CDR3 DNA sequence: TGCAGTGCGCGACAGAGTGGAAACACCATATATTTT.

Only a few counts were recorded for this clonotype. This CDR3 is CSAELAGGPRSVYEQYF. The CDR3 DNA reads as TGCAGTGCGGAACTAGCGGGAGGGCCGCGCTCCGTCTACGAGCAGTACTTC. The J gene is TRBJ2-7, the V gene TRBV20-1; 13 nucleotides line up with TRBD2. V shed 6 bases, J shed 3 bases, and the junction held 14 bases outside the gene matches. The CDR3 spans 17 residues. From germline, CDR1 is DFQATT and CDR2 SNEGSKA (reference sequence).

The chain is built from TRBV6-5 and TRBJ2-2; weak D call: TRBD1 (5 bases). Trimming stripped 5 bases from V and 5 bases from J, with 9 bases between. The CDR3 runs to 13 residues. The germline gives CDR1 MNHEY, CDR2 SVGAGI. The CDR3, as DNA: TGTGCCAGCAGTGCAGGGCGAACCGGGGAGCTGTTTTTT. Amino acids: CASSAGRTGELFF.

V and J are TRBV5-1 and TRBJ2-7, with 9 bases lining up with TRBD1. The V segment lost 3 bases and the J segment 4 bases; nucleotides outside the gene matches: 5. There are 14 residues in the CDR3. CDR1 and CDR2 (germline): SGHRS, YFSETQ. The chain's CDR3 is CASSWGDREYEQYF. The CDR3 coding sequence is TGCGCCAGCAGCTGGGGGGACAGGGAGTACGAGCAGTACTTC.

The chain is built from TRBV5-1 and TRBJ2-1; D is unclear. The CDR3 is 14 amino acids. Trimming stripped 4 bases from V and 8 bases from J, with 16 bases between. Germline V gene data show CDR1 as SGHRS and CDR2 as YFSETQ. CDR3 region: CASSHGQRHDEQFF. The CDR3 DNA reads TGCGCCAGCAGCCACGGGCAGAGACACGATGAGCAGTTCTTC.

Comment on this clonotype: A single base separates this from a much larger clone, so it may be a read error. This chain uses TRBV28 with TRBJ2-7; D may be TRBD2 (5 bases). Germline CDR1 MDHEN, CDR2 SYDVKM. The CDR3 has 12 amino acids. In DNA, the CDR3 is TGTGCAGGCCGGGGTCCCGGGTCCGAGCAGTACTTC. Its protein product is CAGRGPGSEQYF.

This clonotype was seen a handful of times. CDR3 sequence (DNA): TGCGCCAGCAGTTCCGGGACAGGGACCTATGGCTACACCTTC. Its translation: CASSSGTGTYGYTF. V gene TRBV5-1 combines with J gene TRBJ1-2, with 9 bases aligning to TRBD1. There are 14 residues in the CDR3. The junction had 6 bases not matched to a gene; V was cut back by 5 bases and J by 4 bases. Germline values: CDR1 SGHRS, CDR2 YFSETQ.

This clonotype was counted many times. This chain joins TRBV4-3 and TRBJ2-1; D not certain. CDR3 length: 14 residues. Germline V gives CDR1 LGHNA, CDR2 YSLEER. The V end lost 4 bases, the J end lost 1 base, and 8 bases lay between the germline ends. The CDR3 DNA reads TGCGCCAGCAGCCGATTGGGATCCTACAATGAGCAGTTCTTC. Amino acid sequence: CASSRLGSYNEQFF.

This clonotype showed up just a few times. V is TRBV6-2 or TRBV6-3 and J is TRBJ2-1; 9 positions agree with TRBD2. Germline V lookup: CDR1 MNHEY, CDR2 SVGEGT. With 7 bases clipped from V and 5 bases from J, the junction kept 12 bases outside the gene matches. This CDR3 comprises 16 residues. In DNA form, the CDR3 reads TGTGCCAGCATCGGGTATGGGACTAGCAGACACAATGAGCAGTTCTTC. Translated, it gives CASIGYGTSRHNEQFF.

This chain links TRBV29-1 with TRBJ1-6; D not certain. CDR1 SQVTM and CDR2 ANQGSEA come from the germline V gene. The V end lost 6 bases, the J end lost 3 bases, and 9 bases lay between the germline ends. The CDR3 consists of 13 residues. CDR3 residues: CSVRRDYNSPLHF. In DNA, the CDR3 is TGCAGCGTACGACGGGACTATAATTCACCCCTCCACTTT. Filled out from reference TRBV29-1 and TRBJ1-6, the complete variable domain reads SAVISQKPSRDICQRGTSLTIQCQVDSQVTMMFWYRQQPGQSLTLIATANQGSEATYESGFVIDKFPISRPNLTFSTLTVSNMSPEDSSIYLCSVRRDYNSPLHFGNGTRLTVT.